This entry lists 5 T cell receptor beta chains sequenced from one sample in a study of technical replicates of blood from a handful of donors. This table comes from immunoSEQ multiplex PCR, and its TCRdb copy is limited to in-frame clones, with some not included. Of about 72,000 clones listed, 95% were seen once; the top ten hold 0.24%. Sequencing input: T cells isolated from PBMCs. Receptors were obtained from a human donor in good health.

The chain recombines TRBV2 with TRBJ2-5; 8 bases are a match to TRBD2. Germline-derived CDR1 and CDR2 are SNHLY and FYNNEI. V trimming: 5 bases; J trimming: 4 bases; junction bases outside the gene matches: 6. CDR3 length: 14 residues. CDR3 DNA sequence: TGTGCCAGCAGTTATAGCGGGGTGACAGAGACCCAGTACTTC. Translated, it gives CASSYSGVTETQYF.

This chain joins TRBV19 and TRBJ1-1, with D uncertain. Germline V gives CDR1 LNHDA, CDR2 SQIVND (reference sequence). The V end lost 4 bases, the J end lost 2 bases, and 5 bases lay between the germline ends. The CDR3 consists of 12 residues. The DNA for the CDR3 is TGTGCCAGTAGTAGCGGAAACACTGAAGCTTTCTTT. This gives the protein CASSSGNTEAFF. Variable domain in full (rest from reference TRBV19 and TRBJ1-1): DGGITQSPKYLFRKEGQNVTLSCEQNLNHDAMYWYRQDPGQGLRLIYYSQIVNDFQKGDIAEGYSVSREKKESFPLTVTSAQKNPTAFYLCASSSGNTEAFFGQGTRLTVV.

The genes are TRBV10-3 and TRBJ2-7; 9 bases agree with TRBD2. After removal of 10 bases from V and 3 bases from J, the junction contained 7 bases not matched to a gene. Per the germline V gene, CDR1 is ENHRY and CDR2 is SYGVKD. The CDR3 has 13 amino acids. The CDR3 coding sequence is TGTGCCACCAAGGGTAGCGGGAGCTACGAGCAGTACTTC. Translating it yields CATKGSGSYEQYF.

J is TRBJ2-2 and V is TRBV6-1, with 12 nucleotides matching TRBD2. This CDR3 is 17 amino acids long. Germline V gives CDR1 MNHNS, CDR2 SASEGT. V shed 2 bases and J 6 bases; nucleotides not matched to a gene: 7. The CDR3 spells CASSEPPTSGRAGELFF. As DNA, the CDR3 is TGTGCCAGCAGTGAACCCCCGACTAGCGGGAGAGCCGGGGAGCTGTTTTTT.

The chain joins TRBV4-2 to TRBJ1-2, with D possibly matching TRBD1 (6 bases). The germline CDR1 and CDR2 sequences are LGHNA and YNFKEQ. This CDR3 region has 14 residues. Trimming left V 1 base short and J 5 bases short, with 11 bases between. The CDR3 protein is CASSQGSGEYGYTF. The CDR3 DNA is TGTGCCAGCAGCCAAGGTTCAGGGGAGTATGGCTACACCTTC.